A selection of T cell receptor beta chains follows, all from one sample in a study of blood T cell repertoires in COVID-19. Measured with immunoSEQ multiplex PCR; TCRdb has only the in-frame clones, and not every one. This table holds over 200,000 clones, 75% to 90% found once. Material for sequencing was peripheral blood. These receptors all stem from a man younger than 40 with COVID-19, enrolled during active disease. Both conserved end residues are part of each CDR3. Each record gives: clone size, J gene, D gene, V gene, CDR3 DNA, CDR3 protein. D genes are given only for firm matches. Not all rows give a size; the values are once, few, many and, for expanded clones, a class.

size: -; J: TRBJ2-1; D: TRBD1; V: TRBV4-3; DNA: TGCGCCAGCAGCCAAGATATTACAGGGGCGTCCTTGAATGAGCAGTTCTTC; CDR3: CASSQDITGASLNEQFF
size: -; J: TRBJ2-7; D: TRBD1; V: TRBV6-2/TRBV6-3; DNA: TGTGCCAGCAGTTACCCCGGACAGGGACCCTACGAGCAGTACTTC; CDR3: CASSYPGQGPYEQYF
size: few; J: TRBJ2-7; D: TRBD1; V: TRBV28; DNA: TGTGCCAGCAGTTTAGTTCCCGGGACAGGATATACCTACGAGCAGTACTTC; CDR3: CASSLVPGTGYTYEQYF
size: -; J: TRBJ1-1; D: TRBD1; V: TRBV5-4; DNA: TGTGCCAGCAGCTTGCTCCGGGACAGGTTATACACTGAAGCTTTCTTT; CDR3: CASSLLRDRLYTEAFF
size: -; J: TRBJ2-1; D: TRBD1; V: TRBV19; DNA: TGTGCCAGTAGTATACCGACAGGGGGCGGCCGGGACAATGAGCAGTTCTTC; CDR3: CASSIPTGGGRDNEQFF
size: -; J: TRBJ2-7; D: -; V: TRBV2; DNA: TGTGCCAGCAGTGATGGCGGCCAGGGCTACGAGCAGTACTTC; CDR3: CASSDGGQGYEQYF
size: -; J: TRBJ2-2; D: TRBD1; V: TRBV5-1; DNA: TGCGCCAGCAGCGCGGGACAGGGCGGCACCGGGGAGCTGTTTTTT; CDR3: CASSAGQGGTGELFF
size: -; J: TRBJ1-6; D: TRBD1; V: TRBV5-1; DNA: TGCGCCAGCAGCTTTGGGGACAGTAATAATTCACCCCTCCACTTT; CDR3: CASSFGDSNNSPLHF
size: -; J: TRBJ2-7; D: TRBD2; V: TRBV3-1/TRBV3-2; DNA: TGTGCCAGCAGCCTAACTAGCGGGGCGTACGAGCAGTACTTC; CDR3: CASSLTSGAYEQYF
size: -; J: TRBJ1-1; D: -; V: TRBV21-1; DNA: -; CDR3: CASSFSLDSFVNTEAFF
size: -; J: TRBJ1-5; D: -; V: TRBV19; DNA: TGTGCCAGTCACTCAGGCTGGAGCAATCAGCCCCAGCATTTT; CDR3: CASHSGWSNQPQHF
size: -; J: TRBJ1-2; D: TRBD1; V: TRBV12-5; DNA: TGTGCTAGTGGTTTGGTACCTAGGGTCGGACAGGGGGCGGGCTATGGCTACACCTTC; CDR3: CASGLVPRVGQGAGYGYTF
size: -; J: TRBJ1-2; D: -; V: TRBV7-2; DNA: TGTGCCAGCAGCTTAAACGGGATAACTAACTATGGCTACACCTTC; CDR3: CASSLNGITNYGYTF
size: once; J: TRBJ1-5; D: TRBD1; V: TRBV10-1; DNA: TGCGCCAGCAGTGAGTGGGACAGGGTCATTATGAGGGGTAATCAGCCCCAGCATTTT; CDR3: CASSEWDRVIMRGNQPQHF
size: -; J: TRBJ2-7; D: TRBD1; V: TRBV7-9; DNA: TGTGCCAGCAGCCGGGGACAGGGTTACGAGCAGTACTTC; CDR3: CASSRGQGYEQYF
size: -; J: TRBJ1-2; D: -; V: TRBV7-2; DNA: TGTGCCAGCAGCTTAGACGGCAGGGAGGGCTATGGCTACACCTTC; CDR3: CASSLDGREGYGYTF
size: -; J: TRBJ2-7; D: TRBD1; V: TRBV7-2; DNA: TGTGCCAGCAGCGGACCCAGGGGGCGAATCGACGAGCAGTACTTC; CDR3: CASSGPRGRIDEQYF
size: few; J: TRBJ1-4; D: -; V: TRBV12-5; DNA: TGTGCTAGTGGCCACCCGACTCGGGGGAAACTGTTTTTT; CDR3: CASGHPTRGKLFF
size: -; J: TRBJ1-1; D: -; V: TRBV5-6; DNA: TGTGCCAGCAGCTTGCTAGGACAGATGAACACTGAAGCTTTCTTT; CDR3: CASSLLGQMNTEAFF
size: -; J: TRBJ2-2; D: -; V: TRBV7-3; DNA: TGTGCCAGCAGCTTACTGCCAGGGTTGGACACCGGGGAGCTGTTTTTT; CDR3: CASSLLPGLDTGELFF
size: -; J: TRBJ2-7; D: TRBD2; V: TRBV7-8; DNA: TGTGCCAGCAGCCCCAGGGAGGGGACCTACGAGCAGTACTTC; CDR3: CASSPREGTYEQYF
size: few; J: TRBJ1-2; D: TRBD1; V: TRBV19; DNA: TGTGCCAGCGAATACGGACAGGCCTCGAGTGGCTATGGCTACACCTTC; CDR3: CASEYGQASSGYGYTF
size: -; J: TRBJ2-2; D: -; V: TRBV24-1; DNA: TGTGCCACCAGTGATTTAAAGGGGGTCGGAACCGGGGAGCTGTTTTTT; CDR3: CATSDLKGVGTGELFF
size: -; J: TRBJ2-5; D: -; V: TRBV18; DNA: TGTGCCAGCTCCCTAACCGCCAGGGGCGATCAAGAGACCCAGTACTTC; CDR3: CASSLTARGDQETQYF
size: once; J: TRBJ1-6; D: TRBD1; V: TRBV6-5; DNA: TGTGCCAGCAGTCGAACAGGGGGCGGTGGTTCACCCCTCCACTTT; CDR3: CASSRTGGGGSPLHF
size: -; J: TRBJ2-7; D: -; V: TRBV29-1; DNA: TGCAGCGTTGAATGGCCAGGGCGGGAGCAGTACTTC; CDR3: CSVEWPGREQYF
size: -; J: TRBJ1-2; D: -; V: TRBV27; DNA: TGTGCCAGCAGTTATGCAGGCGACTATGGCTACACCTTC; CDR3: CASSYAGDYGYTF
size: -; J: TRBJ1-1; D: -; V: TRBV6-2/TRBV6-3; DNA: TGTGCCAGCAGTCAGAACAGGGTTTGGGGCACTGAAGCTTTCTTT; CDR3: CASSQNRVWGTEAFF
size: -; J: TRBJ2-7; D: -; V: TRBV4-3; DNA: TGCGCCAGCAGCCAAGACCAGCCGGGGGCCTACGAGCAGTACTTC; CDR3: CASSQDQPGAYEQYF
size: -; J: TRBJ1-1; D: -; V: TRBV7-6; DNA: TGTGCCAGCAGCCCCAGGGGCACCATGAACACTGAAGCTTTCTTT; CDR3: CASSPRGTMNTEAFF
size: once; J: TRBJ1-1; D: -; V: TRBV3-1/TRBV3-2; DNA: TGTGCCAGCAGAGGGGCAGCTTTCTTT; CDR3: CASRGAAFF
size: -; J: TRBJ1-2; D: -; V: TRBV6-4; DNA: TGTGCCAGCAGCAATACCGGGACAAACTATGGCTACACCTTC; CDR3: CASSNTGTNYGYTF
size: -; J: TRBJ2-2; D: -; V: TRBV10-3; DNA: TGTGCCATCAATGGGGTTAGCGGAACGAACACCGGGGAGCTGTTTTTT; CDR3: CAINGVSGTNTGELFF
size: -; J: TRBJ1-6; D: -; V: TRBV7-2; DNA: TGTGCCAGCAGCCTAAACAGGGCGCGTGGGTCACCCCTCCACTTT; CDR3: CASSLNRARGSPLHF
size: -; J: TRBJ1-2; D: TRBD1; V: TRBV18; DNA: TGTGCCAGCTCACCAACGGGACAGGGGGTCTATGGCTACACCTTC; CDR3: CASSPTGQGVYGYTF
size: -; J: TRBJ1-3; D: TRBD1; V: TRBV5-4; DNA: TGTGCCAGCAGCTTCGGACAGGGTCTATTCGGAAACACCATATATTTT; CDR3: CASSFGQGLFGNTIYF
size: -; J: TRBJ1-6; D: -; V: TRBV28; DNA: TGTGCCAGCAGTCAGGGAGGCTATAATTCACCCCTCCACTTT; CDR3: CASSQGGYNSPLHF
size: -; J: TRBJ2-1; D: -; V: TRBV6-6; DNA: TGTGCCAGCAGTTACGCGGCCGGGAAGTACAATGAGCAGTTCTTC; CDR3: CASSYAAGKYNEQFF
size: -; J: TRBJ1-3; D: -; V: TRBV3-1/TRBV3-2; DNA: TGTGCCAGCAGCCAAGGGTCAGGGAAGATTAACACCATATATTTT; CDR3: CASSQGSGKINTIYF